This section outlines one T cell receptor (beta chain) sequence together with its context. This entry comes from a study of cytomegalovirus exposure and HLA in healthy donors. 13 Jbeta primers and 60 Vbeta primers were used for the PCR. Data came from immunoSEQ multiplex PCR; TCRdb stores just in-frame clones and leaves some out. This table holds a few hundred thousand clones, 70% to 90% found once. Per germline, CDR1 SGHRS and CDR2 YFSETQ. The J segment lost 7 bases and the V segment lost 4 bases, leaving 10 bases of the junction unmatched. The CDR3 consists of 15 residues. The chain recombines TRBV5-1 with TRBJ2-2; 7 bases agree with TRBD2. Material: PBMCs. The receptor was derived from a woman in her sixties in good health and CMV-seropositive. In DNA form, the CDR3 reads TGCGCCAGCAGCCTCGGACTAGTTGACAGCGGGGAGCTGTTTTTT. Translation: CASSLGLVDSGELFF.